The 18 T cell receptor beta chains presented below share a single source sample, sequenced in a study of blood T cell repertoires in COVID-19. Measured with immunoSEQ multiplex PCR; TCRdb has only the in-frame clones, and not every one. The sample comprises about 300,000 clones, approximately 86% of which are singletons, and roughly 1.3% rests with the top ten. Sequencing input: peripheral blood. Receptors were obtained from a man between 65 and 85 years old with acute or convalescent COVID-19.

The chain recombines TRBV15 with TRBJ2-7; perhaps TRBD1 as D (5 bases). With 1 base removed from V and 1 base from J, the gap between germline ends came to 11 bases. The length of the CDR3 is 15 residues. From germline, CDR1 is LNHNV and CDR2 YYDKDF (reference sequence). The DNA for the CDR3 is TGTGCCACCAGCAGAGGGACACCGCCTTCCTACGAGCAGTACTTC. As protein: CATSRGTPPSYEQYF.

V gene TRBV5-1 combines with J gene TRBJ2-2, with 8 bases identical to TRBD1. Trimming at V came to 0 bases and at J to 4 bases, leaving 5 bases not matched to a gene. This CDR3 has 16 residues. Germline values: CDR1 SGHRS, CDR2 YFSETQ. The CDR3 coding sequence is TGCGCCAGCAGCTTGGAAGGGACAGGCTTCACCGGGGAGCTGTTTTTT. Protein: CASSLEGTGFTGELFF.

This sequence joins TRBV28 and TRBJ1-2, with 7 positions matching TRBD1. The trim removed 5 bases at V and 5 bases at J, leaving 8 bases unmatched. The CDR3 runs 14 residues. Germline V gives CDR1 MDHEN, CDR2 SYDVKM. The CDR3 is CASSKQGISYGYTF. CDR3 DNA: TGTGCCAGCAGTAAACAGGGGATCAGTTATGGCTACACCTTC.

The chain joins TRBV7-2 to TRBJ2-7; 9 nucleotides agree with TRBD1. Trimming removed 2 bases from V and 6 bases from J; junction bases left unmatched: 5. CDR3 length equals 14 residues. From germline, CDR1 is SGHTA and CDR2 FQGNSA. CDR3 amino acids: CASSLRQGVREQYF. CDR3 DNA: TGTGCCAGCAGCTTACGACAGGGGGTGCGCGAGCAGTACTTC.

The rearrangement uses TRBV10-2 and TRBJ2-5, with 13 bases identical to TRBD2. CDR1 is WSHSY and CDR2 is SAAADI in the germline V gene. V lost 6 bases, J lost 5 bases, and 9 bases stayed unmatched. The CDR3 sequence is 16 residues long. The CDR3 reads CASSLYGTSGTETQYF. CDR3 nucleotides: TGCGCCAGCAGCCTGTATGGGACTAGCGGGACGGAGACCCAGTACTTC.

The table lists this clone with a count of one. The V gene is TRBV5-4, the J gene TRBJ2-5, with 9 positions matching TRBD2. Per the germline V gene, CDR1 is SGHNT and CDR2 is YYREEE (reference sequence). Unmatched junction bases numbered 8, after V lost 0 bases and J lost 2 bases. The CDR3 runs 17 residues. CDR3 nucleotide sequence: TGTGCCAGCAGCTTGGGGGCTAGCGGGAATCTTCAAGAGACCCAGTACTTC. Its protein product is CASSLGASGNLQETQYF.

Regarding this clone: At the DNA level, this CDR3 is encoded by other sequences in the same sample as well. The chain couples TRBV6-2 or TRBV6-3 to TRBJ2-3; maybe TRBD2 (5 bases). V was shortened by 6 bases and J by 2 bases, with 12 bases between the two germline ends. This CDR3 is 14 amino acids long. CDR1 is MNHEY and CDR2 is SVGEGT in the germline V gene. Here the CDR3 DNA reads TGTGCCAGCAGCTTCGGACTGTCCACAGATACGCAGTATTTT. It codes for CASSFGLSTDTQYF.

The V and J genes are TRBV7-2 and TRBJ2-3, with D possibly being TRBD2 (7 bases). Germline CDR1 reads SGHTA; CDR2 reads FQGNSA. Trimming took 5 bases from V and 2 from J, leaving 14 bases between them. CDR3 length: 15 residues. CDR3: CASSPRGADTDTQYF. The CDR3 nucleotides read TGTGCCAGCAGCCCTCGGGGGGCTGACACAGATACGCAGTATTTT.

The gene calls are TRBV19 and TRBJ2-1; D perhaps matches TRBD1 (6 bases). V was pared by 6 bases and J by 6 bases, with 15 bases between. CDR1 and CDR2 (germline): LNHDA, SQIVND (reference sequence). The CDR3 runs 14 residues. Here the CDR3 DNA reads TGTGCCAGTAGCATAATGACAGGCAGCAATGAGCAGTTCTTC. The encoded protein is CASSIMTGSNEQFF.

J is TRBJ2-1 and V is TRBV5-1; 9 positions match TRBD1. This CDR3 contains 17 residues. The junction had 13 bases not matched to a gene; V was cut back by 7 bases and J by 2 bases. Per germline, CDR1 SGHRS and CDR2 YFSETQ. CDR3 nucleotides: TGCGCCAGCCGCCCGCAGGCTTGGACAGGGGCCTACAATGAGCAGTTCTTC. Translation: CASRPQAWTGAYNEQFF.

The chain uses TRBV6-1 and TRBJ2-7; no firm D call. V shed 3 bases and J shed 3 bases, with 3 bases lying between them. Germline V gives CDR1 MNHNS, CDR2 SASEGT. CDR3 length equals 11 residues. CDR3 nucleotide sequence: TGTGCCAGCAGTGACAACTACGAGCAGTACTTC. This gives the protein CASSDNYEQYF.

The rearrangement joins TRBV28 to TRBJ2-1, with 13 bases identical to TRBD2. The germline gives CDR1 MDHEN, CDR2 SYDVKM. CDR3 length: 17 amino acids. J lost 4 bases, V lost 7 bases, and 10 bases had no gene match. In nucleotides, the CDR3 is TGTGCCAGCAACGGGGGAACTAGCGGGAGGGCATACAATGAGCAGTTCTTC. Its translation is CASNGGTSGRAYNEQFF. The full variable domain, completed using reference TRBV28 and TRBJ2-1, is DVKVTQSSRYLVKRTGEKVFLECVQDMDHENMFWYRQDPGLGLRLIYFSYDVKMKEKGDIPEGYSVSREKKERFSLILESASTNQTSMYLCASNGGTSGRAYNEQFFGPGTRLTVL.

The chain joins TRBV3-1 (or the pseudogene TRBV3-2) to TRBJ1-5, with 7 bases aligning to TRBD1. CDR1 and CDR2 from the germline V gene are LGHDT and YNNKEL (reference sequence). This CDR3 spans 16 amino acids. V trimming: 4 bases; J trimming: 2 bases; junction bases outside the gene matches: 8. The CDR3 DNA reads TGTGCCAGCAGCCGGTCACCTGACAGGGGCAATCAGCCCCAGCATTTT. Translated: CASSRSPDRGNQPQHF.

The chain has TRBV9 and TRBJ2-2, with 11 nucleotides matching TRBD2. V gave up 0 bases and J gave up 3 bases; unmatched junction bases: 4. The germline V gene has CDR1 SGDLS and CDR2 YYNGEE. This CDR3 is 17 amino acids long. The CDR3, as DNA: TGTGCCAGCAGCGTAGTGGCTAGCGGGGGGCACACCGGGGAGCTGTTTTTT. Translating it yields CASSVVASGGHTGELFF. Complete variable domain (other parts from reference TRBV9 and TRBJ2-2): DSGVTQTPKHLITATGQRVTLRCSPRSGDLSVYWYQQSLDQGLQFLIQYYNGEERAKGNILERFSAQQFPDLHSELNLSSLELGDSALYFCASSVVASGGHTGELFFGEGSRLTVL.

The genes are TRBV10-3 and TRBJ2-7, with 7 nucleotides matching TRBD1. CDR1 and CDR2 from the germline V gene are ENHRY and SYGVKD. With 6 bases clipped from V and 7 bases from J, the junction kept 6 bases outside the gene matches. The CDR3 extends over 12 amino acids. The CDR3 bases are TGTGCCATCAGCCGACAGGGTATTGAGCAGTACTTC. It codes for CAISRQGIEQYF.

The genes are TRBV7-2 and TRBJ2-7; D possibly corresponds to TRBD2 (5 bases). V lost 2 bases and J lost 2, with 13 bases in between. CDR1 and CDR2 from the germline V gene are SGHTA and FQGNSA. The CDR3 is 15 amino acids. DNA of the CDR3: TGTGCCAGCAGCTTAAACGGGGTACCAGCCTACGAGCAGTACTTC. It yields the protein CASSLNGVPAYEQYF.

The gene calls are TRBV29-1 and TRBJ2-2; 11 positions agree with TRBD2. There are 14 residues in the CDR3. The germline V gene encodes CDR1 SQVTM and CDR2 ANQGSEA. J was trimmed by 6 bases and V by 6 bases; bases with no gene match: 6. The CDR3 protein is CSVIAGGPPGELFF. CDR3 bases: TGCAGCGTCATAGCGGGAGGGCCCCCCGGGGAGCTGTTTTTT.

The rearrangement joins TRBV15 to TRBJ2-7; weak D call: TRBD2 (6 bases). CDR1 and CDR2 from the germline V gene are LNHNV and YYDKDF (reference sequence). The length of the CDR3 is 16 residues. Trimming cost V 0 bases and J 7 bases, with 19 bases left between them. The CDR3 here is CATSRDVRASRGEQYF. CDR3 coding DNA: TGTGCCACCAGCAGAGATGTCAGGGCCTCACGGGGGGAGCAGTACTTC.